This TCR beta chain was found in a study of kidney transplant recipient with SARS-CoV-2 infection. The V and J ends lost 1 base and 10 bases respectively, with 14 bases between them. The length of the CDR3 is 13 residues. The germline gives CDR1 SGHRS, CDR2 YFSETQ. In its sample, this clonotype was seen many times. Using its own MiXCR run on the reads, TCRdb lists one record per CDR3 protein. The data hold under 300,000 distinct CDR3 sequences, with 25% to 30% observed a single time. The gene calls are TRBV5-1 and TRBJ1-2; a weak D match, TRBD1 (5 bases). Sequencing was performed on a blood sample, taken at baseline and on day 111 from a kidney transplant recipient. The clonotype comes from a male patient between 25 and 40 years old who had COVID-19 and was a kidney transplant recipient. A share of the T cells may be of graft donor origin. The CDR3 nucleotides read TGCGCCAGCAGCTTGAAACAGGACACAGTCTACACCTTC. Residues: CASSLKQDTVYTF.